A selection of T cell receptor beta chains follows, all from one sample in a study of T cells in Graves' hyperthyroidism and ophthalmopathy. TCRdb analysed the multiplex PCR reads with MiXCR anew, one entry per CDR3 protein. The sample includes almost 600,000 distinct CDR3 sequences, roughly 13% of them seen just once. The sequenced sample consisted of blood. The source is a woman in her thirties with Graves' hyperthyroidism that later progressed to Graves' ophthalmopathy. CDR3s include the opening cysteine and the closing phenylalanine or tryptophan. A D gene is named only where the DNA matches it firmly. Not every row has a clone size; where given, it reads once, few, many or a size class.

V gene,D gene,clone size,J gene,CDR3 protein,CDR3 DNA
TRBV3-1,.,many,TRBJ2-7,CASAYRSSYEQYF,TGTGCCAGCGCCTACCGGAGCTCCTACGAGCAGTACTTC
TRBV5-1,.,many,TRBJ2-2,CASSLAQGAGELFF,TGCGCCAGCAGCTTGGCCCAGGGTGCCGGGGAGCTGTTTTTT
TRBV12-3/TRBV12-4,.,many,TRBJ2-7,CASSPVPTYEQYF,TGTGCCAGCAGCCCCGTCCCCACCTACGAGCAGTACTTC
TRBV6-5,TRBD2,many,TRBJ2-3,CASSYEFRAGVGQYF,TGTGCCAGCAGTTACGAATTTAGGGCGGGAGTAGGGCAGTATTTT
TRBV3-1,.,many,TRBJ2-2,CASSHPMSTGTGELFF,TGTGCCAGCAGCCACCCCATGAGCACTGGGACCGGGGAGCTGTTTTTT
TRBV18,TRBD1,many,TRBJ2-5,CASSPNWDRASAETQYF,TGTGCCAGCTCACCGAACTGGGACAGGGCCTCCGCGGAGACCCAGTACTTC
TRBV30,TRBD1,many,TRBJ1-1,CAWYDRGGSEAFF,TGTGCCTGGTACGACAGGGGGGGGAGTGAAGCTTTCTTT
TRBV18,.,.,TRBJ2-7,CASSNSPPDEQYF,TGTGCCAGCTCTAATAGTCCACCAGACGAGCAGTACTTC
TRBV3-1,.,many,TRBJ2-7,CASSQVDGSDEQYF,TGTGCCAGCAGCCAAGTGGACGGTTCGGACGAGCAGTACTTC
TRBV12-3/TRBV12-4,TRBD2,many,TRBJ2-1,CASSLGPINSRTSGRYNEQFF,TGTGCCAGCAGTTTAGGCCCTATTAACTCCAGGACTAGCGGGAGGTACAATGAGCAGTTCTTC
TRBV19,TRBD1,few,TRBJ2-1,CASSGQGRPYNEQFF,TGTGCCAGTAGTGGACAGGGGAGGCCCTACAATGAGCAGTTCTTC
TRBV11-3,.,few,TRBJ1-4,CASSPGYTGFSEKLFF,TGTGCCAGCAGCCCAGGGTACACAGGGTTTTCCGAAAAACTGTTTTTT
TRBV20-1,TRBD1,many,TRBJ1-6,CSARTGGGSPLHF,TGCAGTGCTAGAACAGGGGGCGGCTCACCCCTCCACTTT
TRBV20-1,.,many,TRBJ1-5,CSASGVFYSNQPQHF,TGCAGTGCTAGTGGAGTATTTTATAGCAATCAGCCCCAGCATTTT
TRBV7-9,TRBD2,many,TRBJ2-1,CASSPASGSYNEQFF,TGTGCCAGCAGCCCGGCTAGCGGGAGCTACAATGAGCAGTTCTTC
TRBV3-2,.,many,TRBJ2-5,CASSQADYRFLQETQYF,TGTGCCAGCAGCCAAGCCGACTACCGCTTCCTCCAAGAGACCCAGTACTTC
TRBV18,.,many,TRBJ1-1,CASTRGDVNTEAFF,TGTGCCAGTACTAGAGGTGACGTGAACACTGAAGCTTTCTTT
TRBV20-1,.,many,TRBJ2-3,CSASPPLEAQYF,TGCAGTGCTAGCCCCCCACTCGAAGCGCAGTATTTT
TRBV9,.,few,TRBJ2-6,CASSPAREAGANVLTF,TGTGCCAGCAGCCCAGCCAGGGAGGCTGGGGCCAACGTCCTGACTTTC
TRBV12-3/TRBV12-4,.,many,TRBJ2-3,CASSFLGTQGSTQYF,TGTGCCAGCAGTTTTCTTGGCACTCAGGGGTCGACGCAGTATTTT
TRBV12-3/TRBV12-4,.,many,TRBJ2-1,CASSLSSVFNEQFF,TGTGCCAGCAGCCTGAGTTCGGTGTTCAATGAGCAGTTCTTC
TRBV7-9,TRBD1,few,TRBJ2-7,CASSPRTGNSEQYF,TGTGCCAGCAGCCCCAGGACAGGGAACTCCGAGCAGTACTTC
TRBV5-8,.,.,TRBJ2-1,CASSPATGSSYNEQFF,TGTGCCAGCAGTCCTGCAACAGGTAGCTCCTACAATGAGCAGTTCTTC
TRBV5-1,.,.,TRBJ2-3,CASRPSDEGGTQYF,TGCGCCAGCAGACCTAGCGATGAAGGCGGTACGCAGTATTTT
TRBV28,.,many,TRBJ1-1,CASSIPQEHTEAFF,TGTGCCAGCAGTATACCCCAGGAACACACTGAAGCTTTCTTT
TRBV6-2/TRBV6-3,TRBD1,many,TRBJ1-1,CASSYAGGFEAFF,TGTGCCAGCAGTTACGCAGGGGGCTTTGAAGCTTTCTTT
TRBV6-4,TRBD2,.,TRBJ2-1,CASSVVRSTSGREYEQFF,TGTGCCAGCAGTGTGGTGCGCTCGACTAGCGGGAGAGAGTATGAGCAGTTCTTC
TRBV4-1,.,.,TRBJ2-5,CASSQKPNTRVGQETQYF,TGCGCCAGCAGCCAAAAACCGAATACCAGGGTAGGGCAAGAGACCCAGTACTTC
TRBV18,.,many,TRBJ1-1,CASSRDLENTEAFF,TGTGCCAGCTCCCGGGACCTGGAGAACACTGAAGCTTTCTTT
TRBV11-2,.,.,TRBJ2-7,CASSLILVGGEQYF,TGTGCCAGCAGCTTAATACTAGTTGGTGGCGAGCAGTACTTC
TRBV11-2,TRBD1,once,TRBJ1-4,CASSLGTGGGEKLFF,TGTGCCAGCAGCTTAGGGACAGGGGGCGGGGAAAAACTGTTTTTT
TRBV30,TRBD1,many,TRBJ1-1,CAWSPPTGGTEAFF,TGTGCCTGGAGTCCACCTACAGGGGGCACTGAAGCTTTCTTT
TRBV10-3,.,many,TRBJ2-3,CAISESTSGSQNTQYF,TGTGCCATCAGTGAGTCGACTAGTGGGTCACAGAATACGCAGTATTTT
TRBV7-3,.,many,TRBJ1-1,CASRLMVNTEAFF,TGTGCCAGCAGGCTCATGGTGAACACTGAAGCTTTCTTT
TRBV20-1,.,many,TRBJ2-1,CSAGLQTRSYNEQFF,TGCAGTGCGGGGCTTCAGACTCGCTCCTACAATGAGCAGTTCTTC
TRBV28,.,many,TRBJ2-5,CASSLQGGRETQYF,TGTGCCAGCAGTTTACAAGGAGGGAGAGAGACCCAGTACTTC
TRBV12-5,TRBD1,.,TRBJ1-3,CARRPQGVGNTIYF,TGTGCTAGACGCCCCCAGGGGGTCGGAAACACCATATATTTT
TRBV11-3,.,many,TRBJ1-6,CASSLEGSWYSSYNSPLHF,TGTGCCAGCAGCTTAGAGGGCAGCTGGTACAGCTCCTATAATTCACCCCTCCACTTT
TRBV2,.,many,TRBJ2-1,CASSGSYVNEQFF,TGTGCCAGCAGTGGAAGTTACGTCAATGAGCAGTTCTTC
TRBV3-1,.,many,TRBJ2-5,CASSQETETQYF,TGTGCCAGCAGCCAAGAAACGGAGACCCAGTACTTC
TRBV3-1,.,many,TRBJ1-4,CASSLSSGYSNEKLFF,TGTGCCAGCAGCCTTTCCTCCGGGTATTCTAATGAAAAACTGTTTTTT
TRBV12-5,TRBD1,many,TRBJ2-5,CASGLPSAGQGGGETQYF,TGTGCTAGTGGTTTGCCCTCAGCGGGACAGGGTGGGGGAGAGACCCAGTACTTC
TRBV10-3,.,.,TRBJ2-7,CAISGDTYEQYF,TGTGCCATCAGTGGGGACACCTACGAGCAGTACTTC
TRBV20-1,TRBD1,.,TRBJ1-6,CSARDFDQGASNSPLHF,TGCAGTGCTAGGGATTTCGATCAGGGGGCTTCCAATTCACCCCTCCACTTT